The 14 T cell receptor beta chains below were found in one sample sequenced in a study of post-analysis software for immune sequencing data. Study-level points and caveats: Among a few TRBV segments more frequent in patients than controls were TRBV5-6, TRBV5-1 and TRBV20-1.

No antigen has been assigned to these receptors. Prepared libraries of TCR beta cDNA carried unique molecular identifiers. One entry per CDR3 protein results from TCRdb running MiXCR on the PCR reads. The table lists 750,000 to 950,000 distinct CDR3 sequences, around 53% of them singletons. The sequenced sample was blood. Receptors were obtained from a girl aged 10 to 17 with multiple sclerosis.

This clonotype has a handful of counts. The rearrangement links TRBV29-1 to TRBJ1-5, with TRBD1 identical over 7 bases. V lost 4 bases and J lost 6; bases outside the gene matches: 9. Per the germline V gene, CDR1 is SQVTM and CDR2 is ANQGSEA. The CDR3 contains 14 residues. CDR3 in DNA: TGCAGCGTTGCTACACAGGGGCTAGGTCAGCCCCAGCATTTT. Protein: CSVATQGLGQPQHF.

The sample holds a few counts of this clonotype. This chain joins TRBV20-1 and TRBJ2-1; TRBD2 is a possible D gene (7 bases). Germline values: CDR1 DFQATT, CDR2 SNEGSKA (reference sequence). The length of the CDR3 is 18 residues. V dropped 0 bases and J dropped 0 bases, with 18 bases sitting between them. CDR3 amino acids: CSARETKGGKSSYNEQFF. The CDR3 bases are TGCAGTGCTAGAGAGACTAAGGGGGGGAAGAGCTCCTACAATGAGCAGTTCTTC.

The chain joins TRBV7-9 to TRBJ2-7; D may correspond to TRBD1 or TRBD2 (5 bases each). V lost 6 bases to trimming and J lost 3 bases, with 18 bases between them. The CDR3 runs to 15 residues. Germline V lookup: CDR1 SEHNR, CDR2 FQNEAQ (reference sequence). DNA of the CDR3: TGTGCCAGCAGTTCAACGGGGCTAGGGGACTACGAGCAGTACTTC. It codes for CASSSTGLGDYEQYF.

The V call is TRBV2, the J call TRBJ2-5; weak D call: TRBD2 (6 bases). CDR3 length: 14 amino acids. Trimming cost V 1 base and J 3 bases, with 9 bases left between them. Germline-derived CDR1 and CDR2 are SNHLY and FYNNEI. The CDR3 DNA reads as TGTGCCAGCAGTGAAGATCGGGGGAAAGAGACCCAGTACTTC. It codes for CASSEDRGKETQYF.

This chain uses TRBV10-3 with TRBJ2-7; possibly TRBD1 for D (6 bases). V lost 4 bases, J lost 0 bases, and 7 bases lay in between. CDR3 length: 13 amino acids. Germline V lookup: CDR1 ENHRY, CDR2 SYGVKD. The CDR3 nucleotides are TGTGCCATCAGTGTGGACAGCTCCTACGAGCAGTACTTC. Translating it yields CAISVDSSYEQYF.

The CDR3 DNA reads as TGTGCCAGCAGCCCTCAAACGAGGGAGTACAATGAGCAGTTCTTC. Amino acid sequence: CASSPQTREYNEQFF. This chain joins TRBV7-3 and TRBJ2-1, with a possible D match to TRBD2 (5 bases). Germline loops: CDR1 SGHTA, CDR2 FQGTGA. The CDR3 runs 15 residues. Trimming removed 5 bases at V and 4 bases at J, with 15 bases between.

The chain joins TRBV29-1 to TRBJ2-7; D uncertain. This CDR3 spans 13 amino acids. Deletions cut 6 bases from V and 3 bases from J, with 15 bases between. CDR1 SQVTM and CDR2 ANQGSEA come from the germline V gene. CDR3 sequence: CSVMLRTSYEQYF. The CDR3 region has the DNA TGCAGCGTGATGCTCAGGACCAGCTACGAGCAGTACTTC.

This clonotype was found once. This chain links TRBV20-1 with TRBJ2-1, with 7 positions matching TRBD1. There are 14 residues in the CDR3. V lost 5 bases, J lost 4 bases, and 8 bases stayed unmatched. Germline V gives CDR1 DFQATT, CDR2 SNEGSKA (reference sequence). CDR3 sequence: CSAPQGVPYNEQFF. As DNA, the CDR3 is TGCAGTGCTCCCCAGGGGGTCCCTTACAATGAGCAGTTCTTC.

The gene calls are TRBV5-6 and TRBJ2-5; the match to TRBD1 covers 7 bases. The DNA end is a closer match to TRBJ2-7, so the J assignment may be wrong. CDR1 is SGHDT and CDR2 is YYEEEE in the germline V gene. The length of the CDR3 is 15 residues. The CDR3 sequence is CASSPKDRPTYEQYF. Here the CDR3 DNA reads TGTGCCAGCAGCCCAAAGGACAGGCCCACCTACGAGCAGTACTTC.

This chain connects TRBV7-9 to TRBJ2-5, with a possible D match to TRBD1 (5 bases). The last part of the DNA fits TRBJ2-7 better; the J call may be wrong. Germline V gene data show CDR1 as SEHNR and CDR2 as FQNEAQ (reference sequence). This CDR3 has 14 amino acids. Here the CDR3 reads CASSLSYRLLEQYF. The CDR3 coding sequence is TGTGCCAGCAGCTTATCCTACAGGTTGCTCGAGCAGTACTTC.

The V and J genes are TRBV5-1 and TRBJ2-7; no firm D call. Judging by the DNA end, TRBJ2-4 fits better; the J call may be wrong. The CDR3 loop spans 12 amino acids. The germline V gene encodes CDR1 SGHRS and CDR2 YFSETQ. The CDR3 sequence is CASSPQENIQYF. The CDR3 DNA follows: TGCGCCAGCAGCCCGCAGGAAAACATTCAGTACTTC.

The V call is TRBV18, the J call TRBJ2-7; 12 bases line up with TRBD1. The V gene end was trimmed by 6 bases and the J gene end by 6 bases; junction bases not matched to a gene: 3. Germline loops: CDR1 KGHSH, CDR2 LQKENI. The CDR3 runs 13 residues. CDR3 sequence reads: CASSGQGAFEQYF. The CDR3 nucleotides are TGTGCCAGCTCGGGACAGGGGGCATTCGAGCAGTACTTC.

For this clonotype: The junction does not match germline at one end; this may be a read error. The V gene is TRBV5-1, the J gene TRBJ2-3; the D gene is possibly TRBD2 (6 bases). The CDR3 is 12 amino acids. CDR1 is SGHRS and CDR2 is YFSETQ in the germline V gene. CDR3 sequence: CVSSLGTHTQYF. The CDR3 bases are TGCGTCAGCAGCTTGGGGACTCATACGCAGTATTTT.

The chain uses TRBV20-1 and TRBJ2-3; a possible D gene is TRBD2 (5 bases). V lost 0 bases, J lost 3 bases, and 10 bases lay in between. This CDR3 is 14 amino acids long. Germline assignment: CDR1 DFQATT and CDR2 SNEGSKA (reference sequence). The CDR3 reads CSARDPDWTDTQYF. Written as DNA, the CDR3 is TGCAGTGCTAGAGATCCGGACTGGACAGATACGCAGTATTTT.